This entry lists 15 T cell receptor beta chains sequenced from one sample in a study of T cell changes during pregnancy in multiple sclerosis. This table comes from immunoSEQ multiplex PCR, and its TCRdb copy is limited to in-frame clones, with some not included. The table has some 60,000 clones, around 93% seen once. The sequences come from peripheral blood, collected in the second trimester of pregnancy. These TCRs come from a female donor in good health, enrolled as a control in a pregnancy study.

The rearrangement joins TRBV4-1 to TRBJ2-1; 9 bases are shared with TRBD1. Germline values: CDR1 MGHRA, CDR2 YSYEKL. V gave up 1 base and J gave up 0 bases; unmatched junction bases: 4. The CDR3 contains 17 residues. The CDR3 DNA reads TGCGCCAGCAGCCAAGTAACAGGGGGCCGCTCCTACAATGAGCAGTTCTTC. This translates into CASSQVTGGRSYNEQFF.

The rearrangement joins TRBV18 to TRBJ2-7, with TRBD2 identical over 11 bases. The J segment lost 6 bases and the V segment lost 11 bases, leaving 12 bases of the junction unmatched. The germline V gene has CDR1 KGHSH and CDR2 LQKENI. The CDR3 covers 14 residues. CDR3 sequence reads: CAAGTGTSGSEQYF. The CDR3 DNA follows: TGTGCCGCAGGTACCGGGACTAGCGGAAGCGAGCAGTACTTC.

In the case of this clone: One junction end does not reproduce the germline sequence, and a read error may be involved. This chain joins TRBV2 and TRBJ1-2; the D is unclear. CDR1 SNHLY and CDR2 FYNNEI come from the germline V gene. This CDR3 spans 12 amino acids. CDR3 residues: CASTEGLYGYTF. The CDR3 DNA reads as TGTGCCAGCACTGAAGGGCTCTATGGCTACACCTTC.

The CDR3 loop is CASSLNVRSDTQYF. The CDR3 DNA is TGTGCCAGCAGCCTTAATGTGCGGTCAGATACGCAGTATTTT. The V gene is TRBV7-9, the J gene TRBJ2-3; D gene ambiguous. Between the trimmed V and J ends, which lost 5 bases and 4 bases, there was a span of 13 bases. Germline CDR1 and CDR2: SEHNR and FQNEAQ (reference sequence). This CDR3 contains 14 residues. Filled out from reference TRBV7-9 and TRBJ2-3, the complete variable domain reads DTGVSQNPRHKITKRGQNVTFRCDPISEHNRLYWYRQTLGQGPEFLTYFQNEAQLEKSRLLSDRFSAERPKGSFSTLEIQRTEQGDSAMYLCASSLNVRSDTQYFGPGTRLTVL.

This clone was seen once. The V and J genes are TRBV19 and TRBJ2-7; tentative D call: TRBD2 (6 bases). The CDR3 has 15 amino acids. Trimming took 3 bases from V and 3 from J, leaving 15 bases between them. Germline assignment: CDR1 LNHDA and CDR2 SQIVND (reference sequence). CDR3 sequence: CASSIRGGTLYEQYF. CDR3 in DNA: TGTGCCAGTAGTATTAGAGGCGGGACTCTCTACGAGCAGTACTTC. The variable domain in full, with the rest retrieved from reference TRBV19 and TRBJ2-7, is DGGITQSPKYLFRKEGQNVTLSCEQNLNHDAMYWYRQDPGQGLRLIYYSQIVNDFQKGDIAEGYSVSREKKESFPLTVTSAQKNPTAFYLCASSIRGGTLYEQYFGPGTRLTVT.

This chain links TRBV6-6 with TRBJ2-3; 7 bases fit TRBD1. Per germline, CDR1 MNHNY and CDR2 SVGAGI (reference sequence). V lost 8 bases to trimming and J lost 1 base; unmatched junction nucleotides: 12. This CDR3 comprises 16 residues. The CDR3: CASDPTRDRRTDTQYF. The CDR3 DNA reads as TGTGCCAGCGATCCTACCCGGGACAGACGCACAGATACGCAGTATTTT.

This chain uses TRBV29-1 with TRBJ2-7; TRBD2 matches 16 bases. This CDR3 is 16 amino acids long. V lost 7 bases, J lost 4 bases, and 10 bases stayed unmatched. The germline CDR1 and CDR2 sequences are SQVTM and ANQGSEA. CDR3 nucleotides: TGCAGCGCCCAGGGACTAGCGGGAGGGCCATTGTACGAGCAGTACTTC. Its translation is CSAQGLAGGPLYEQYF.

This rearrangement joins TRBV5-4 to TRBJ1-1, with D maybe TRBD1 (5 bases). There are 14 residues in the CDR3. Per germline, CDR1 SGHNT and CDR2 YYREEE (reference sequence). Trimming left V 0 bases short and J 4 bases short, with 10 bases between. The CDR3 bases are TGTGCCAGCAGCTTGGATCAGGGTGTCACTGAAGCTTTCTTT. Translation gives CASSLDQGVTEAFF.

In DNA form, the CDR3 reads TGTGCCAGCAGCTTGGAAGGGGGAGATGAAAAACTGTTTTTT. Its translation is CASSLEGGDEKLFF. The genes are TRBV5-4 and TRBJ1-4; D might be TRBD1 (6 bases). Germline V gene data show CDR1 as SGHNT and CDR2 as YYREEE (reference sequence). V was trimmed by 0 bases and J by 6 bases, leaving 9 bases between them. The CDR3 runs 14 residues.

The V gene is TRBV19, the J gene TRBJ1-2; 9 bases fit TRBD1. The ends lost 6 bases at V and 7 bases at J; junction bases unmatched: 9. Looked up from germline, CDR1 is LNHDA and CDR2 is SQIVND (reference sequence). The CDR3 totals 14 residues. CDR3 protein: CASSPVGQGLGYTF. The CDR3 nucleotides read TGTGCCAGTAGCCCCGTTGGACAGGGGCTTGGCTACACCTTC.

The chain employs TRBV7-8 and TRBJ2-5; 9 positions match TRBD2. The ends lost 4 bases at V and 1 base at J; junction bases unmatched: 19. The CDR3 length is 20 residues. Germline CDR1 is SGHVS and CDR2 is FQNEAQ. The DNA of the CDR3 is TGTGCCAGCAGCTCGTACCCACCGGGACAGCGGGGGGCAACCCAAGAGACCCAGTACTTC. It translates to CASSSYPPGQRGATQETQYF.

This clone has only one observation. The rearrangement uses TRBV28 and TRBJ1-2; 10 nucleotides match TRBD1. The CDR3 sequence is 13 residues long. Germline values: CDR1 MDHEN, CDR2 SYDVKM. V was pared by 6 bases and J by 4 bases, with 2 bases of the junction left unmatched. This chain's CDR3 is CASRGTGVYGYTF. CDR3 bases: TGTGCCAGCAGGGGGACAGGGGTCTATGGCTACACCTTC.

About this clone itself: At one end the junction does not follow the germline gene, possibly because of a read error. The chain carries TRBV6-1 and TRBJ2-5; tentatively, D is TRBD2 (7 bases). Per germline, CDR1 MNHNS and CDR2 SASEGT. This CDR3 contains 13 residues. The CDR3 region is CASSEVGVGGGHF. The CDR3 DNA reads TGTGCCAGCAGTGAAGTGGGAGTTGGGGGGGGGCACTTC.

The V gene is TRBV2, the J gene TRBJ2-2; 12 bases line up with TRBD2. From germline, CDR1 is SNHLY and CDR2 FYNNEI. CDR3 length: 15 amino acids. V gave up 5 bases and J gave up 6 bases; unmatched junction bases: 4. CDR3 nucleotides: TGTGCCAGCAGTCGTGGACTAGCGGGGTCCGGGGAGCTGTTTTTT. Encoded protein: CASSRGLAGSGELFF.

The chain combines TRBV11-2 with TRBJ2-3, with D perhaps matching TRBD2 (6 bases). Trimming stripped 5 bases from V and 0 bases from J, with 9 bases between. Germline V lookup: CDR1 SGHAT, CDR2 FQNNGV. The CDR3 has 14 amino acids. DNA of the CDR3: TGTGCCAGCAGCCCCGGGACTAGCACAGATACGCAGTATTTT. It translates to CASSPGTSTDTQYF.